The 4 T cell receptor beta chains presented below share a single source sample, sequenced in a study of tumor-infiltrating lymphocytes in localized non-small cell lung cancer. TCRdb keeps only in-frame clones here, not all; method: immunoSEQ multiplex PCR. Of around 25,000 clones listed, approximately 73% are singletons. The sample comprised lung tumor tissue. The receptors stem from a human donor with non-small cell lung cancer.

Worth noting for this clone: At one end, the junction sequence differs from germline, possibly due to a read error. The rearrangement uses TRBV18 and TRBJ1-1; a possible D gene is TRBD1 (6 bases). This CDR3 contains 13 residues. Germline values: CDR1 KGHSH, CDR2 LQKENI. The CDR3: CASSPQGGAEAFF. The CDR3 nucleotides are TGTGCCAGCTCCCCACAGGGAGGCGCTGAAGCTTTCTTT.

The chain is built from TRBV2 and TRBJ2-7; tentatively, D is TRBD1 (5 bases). The germline CDR1 and CDR2 sequences are SNHLY and FYNNEI. CDR3 size: 10 residues. V was shortened by 6 bases and J by 5 bases, with 5 bases between the two germline ends. The CDR3 sequence is CASRDNEQYF. The CDR3, as DNA: TGTGCCAGCAGGGACAACGAGCAGTACTTC.

This clone showed up just once. The gene calls are TRBV29-1 and TRBJ1-1; possible D gene TRBD1, 6 bases. V lost 6 bases, J lost 1 base, and 18 bases lay in between. The length of the CDR3 is 15 residues. Germline values: CDR1 SQVTM, CDR2 ANQGSEA. CDR3 sequence (DNA): TGCAGCGTCCACGTATCGTCGACAGGGAACACTGAAGCTTTCTTT. As protein: CSVHVSSTGNTEAFF.

The chain employs TRBV5-1 and TRBJ1-1, with 8 bases identical to TRBD1. The V gene end was trimmed by 4 bases and the J gene end by 6 bases; junction bases not matched to a gene: 8. This CDR3 comprises 14 residues. CDR1 and CDR2 (germline): SGHRS, YFSETQ. The CDR3 sequence: CASSDLSGGPEAFF. The DNA for the CDR3 is TGCGCCAGCAGCGATCTCTCAGGGGGCCCTGAAGCTTTCTTT.